This entry describes one T cell receptor beta chain. Recruited during active infection, patients (from Seattle) were subsequently followed longitudinally. Original handling: By means of reference gene primer amplification, nucleated cell counts were estimated. Method: immunoSEQ multiplex PCR; TCRdb's copy keeps in-frame clones and lacks some. V, J and clone size were drawn from that table, and D and trimming were deduced from the DNA. The table lists approximately 170,000 clones, approximately 93% of them singletons. These data originate in a study of blood T cell repertoires in COVID-19. Overall study context: The samples span acute and convalescent COVID-19 from the United States, Italy and Spain. Sample material is recorded as cDNA or gDNA derived from T cells, B-cell-depleted T cells, or PBMCs.

The CDR3 sequence is 12 residues long. V shed 6 bases and J shed 7 bases, with 12 bases lying between them. The specimen sequenced was peripheral blood. V and J are TRBV12-3 or TRBV12-4 and TRBJ1-1; no firm D call. This clonotype was sampled from a woman aged 55 to 70 with COVID-19, enrolled during active disease. The CDR3 spells CASSPNGLEAFF. CDR3 nucleotide sequence: TGTGCCAGCAGCCCCAACGGACTTGAAGCTTTCTTT.